These 19 T cell receptor beta chains came from one sample sequenced in a study of PD-1 blockade in classical Hodgkin lymphoma. Sequenced by immunoSEQ multiplex PCR; TCRdb stores in-frame clones only, minus some. The sample has 57,000 or so clones, around 90% seen once; the top ten hold about 8.3%. Documented time point: cycle 4 day 1 (C4D1), after less than seven weeks of nivolumab. Relapses following autologous stem cell transplantation were seen in all patients, with brentuximab vedotin exposure varying. The source was peripheral blood mononuclear cells (PBMCs), collected before the fourth cycle of nivolumab. The source is a human donor with classical Hodgkin lymphoma.

Here the CDR3 reads CASSSPGAVNEKLFF. The CDR3 DNA reads as TGTGCCAGTAGTTCCCCAGGGGCGGTTAATGAAAAACTGTTTTTT. The chain uses TRBV19 and TRBJ1-4, with TRBD1 as a possible D gene (6 bases). This CDR3 is built from 15 residues. Germline assignment: CDR1 LNHDA and CDR2 SQIVND (reference sequence). With 5 bases removed from V and 4 bases from J, the gap between germline ends came to 14 bases.

The V and J genes are TRBV6-5 and TRBJ2-3; D perhaps matches TRBD1 (5 bases). Germline loops: CDR1 MNHEY, CDR2 SVGAGI. V lost 5 bases, J lost 0 bases, and 6 bases lay in between. The CDR3 length is 13 residues. The CDR3 sequence is CASSKGSTDTQYF. CDR3 nucleotides: TGTGCCAGCAGTAAGGGGAGCACAGATACGCAGTATTTT.

The chain is built from TRBV15 and TRBJ1-2; 8 positions match TRBD1. From germline, CDR1 is LNHNV and CDR2 YYDKDF (reference sequence). The CDR3 length is 15 residues. V lost 3 bases and J lost 1; bases outside the gene matches: 4. The CDR3 DNA reads TGTGCCACCAGCAGGGTCAGGGGGCTTAACTATGGCTACACCTTC. It codes for CATSRVRGLNYGYTF.

This clone was recorded only once. The chain combines TRBV7-2 with TRBJ2-5; 8 positions agree with TRBD2. V lost 5 bases and J lost 5; bases outside the gene matches: 7. The CDR3 length is 14 residues. Germline V gene data show CDR1 as SGHTA and CDR2 as FQGNSA. The CDR3 DNA reads TGTGCCAGCAGCCCGGGGGGGCCTGCTGAGACCCAGTACTTC. Its translation: CASSPGGPAETQYF.

The chain carries TRBV7-9 and TRBJ1-1; possible D gene TRBD1, 5 bases. The CDR3 covers 13 residues. The germline V and J ends were trimmed by 5 bases and 4 bases, with 11 bases remaining between them. Germline V gene sequence: CDR1 SEHNR, CDR2 FQNEAQ (reference sequence). The CDR3 loop is CASSHPGGTEAFF. In DNA form, the CDR3 reads TGTGCCAGCAGCCACCCGGGGGGCACTGAAGCTTTCTTT.

The V gene is TRBV7-7, the J gene TRBJ2-5, with TRBD2 matching over 8 bases. The germline V gene has CDR1 SSHAT and CDR2 FNYEAQ (reference sequence). After removal of 5 bases from V and 1 base from J, the junction contained 9 bases not matched to a gene. The CDR3 has 16 residues. The CDR3 bases are TGTGCCAGCAGCCCGGGGGGGTTGTGGCCCCAAGAGACCCAGTACTTC. It codes for CASSPGGLWPQETQYF. Filled out from reference TRBV7-7 and TRBJ2-5, the complete variable domain reads GAGVSQSPRYKVTKRGQDVTLRCDPISSHATLYWYQQALGQGPEFLTYFNYEAQPDKSGLPSDRFSAERPEGSISTLTIQRTEQRDSAMYRCASSPGGLWPQETQYFGPGTRLLVL.

The gene calls are TRBV6-5 and TRBJ2-3; 10 bases map to TRBD1. Trimming at V came to 6 bases and at J to 4 bases, leaving 7 bases not matched to a gene. CDR3 size: 15 residues. Germline CDR1 MNHEY, CDR2 SVGAGI. CDR3 sequence: CASRSGQGTPDTQYF. For the CDR3, the DNA is TGTGCCAGCAGGTCGGGACAGGGGACGCCAGATACGCAGTATTTT.

The chain recombines TRBV6-1 with TRBJ2-3, with D tentatively TRBD1 (6 bases). Germline V gene sequence: CDR1 MNHNS, CDR2 SASEGT. V was pared by 1 base and J by 11 bases, with 10 bases between. CDR3 length: 12 residues. The CDR3 coding sequence is TGTGCCAGCAGTGAAGGAAGAGGGGGGCAGTATTTT. Translated, it gives CASSEGRGGQYF.

The chain carries TRBV5-1 and TRBJ2-1; TRBD2 aligns across 16 bases. There are 19 residues in the CDR3. V was clipped by 3 bases and J by 7 bases; unmatched bases: 13. The V gene's germline CDR1 is SGHRS and CDR2 YFSETQ. CDR3 nucleotide sequence: TGCGCCAGCAGCTCCAACCCGGGACTAGCGGGGGGGCACCGGAATGAGCAGTTCTTC. Translating gives CASSSNPGLAGGHRNEQFF.

The chain carries TRBV27 and TRBJ2-3; 9 positions agree with TRBD2. This CDR3 is built from 16 residues. CDR1 and CDR2 (germline): MNHEY, SMNVEV (reference sequence). With 8 bases clipped from V and 2 bases from J, the junction kept 11 bases outside the gene matches. The CDR3 DNA is TGTGCCAGCTCAGACAGAGGCGGGGGGGACACAGATACGCAGTATTTT. Protein product: CASSDRGGGDTDTQYF.

The J gene is TRBJ1-2, the V gene TRBV7-9; D is uncertain. The germline V gene has CDR1 SEHNR and CDR2 FQNEAQ (reference sequence). The V and J ends lost 5 bases and 4 bases respectively, with 8 bases between them. The CDR3 is 12 amino acids. CDR3 nucleotides: TGTGCCAGCAGCACCCGACCCTATGGCTACACCTTC. This gives the protein CASSTRPYGYTF.

This chain's CDR3 is CASSQPGLYQFF. For the CDR3, the DNA is TGTGCCAGCAGCCAGCCGGGTCTGTATCAGTTCTTC. This chain links TRBV14 with TRBJ2-1; D uncertain. Germline V gene data show CDR1 as SGHDN and CDR2 as FVKESK. The CDR3 is 12 amino acids. Deletions cut 3 bases from V and 13 bases from J, with 13 bases between.

This chain uses TRBV5-1 with TRBJ2-6; the D call may be TRBD1 or TRBD2 (6 bases each). The V and J ends lost 2 bases and 4 bases respectively, with 16 bases between them. The germline V gene encodes CDR1 SGHRS and CDR2 YFSETQ. This CDR3 is 17 amino acids long. CDR3 sequence: CASSFTGGAGGANVLTF. The DNA of the CDR3 is TGCGCCAGCAGCTTTACCGGGGGCGCAGGGGGGGCCAACGTCCTGACTTTC.

This clone was observed a few times. The chain is built from TRBV6-4 and TRBJ2-5, with 10 bases matching TRBD2. Germline CDR1 is MRHNA and CDR2 is SNTAGT. The CDR3 extends over 14 amino acids. V dropped 3 bases and J dropped 2; count of bases not matched to a gene: 0. The CDR3 nucleotides are TGTGCCAGCAGTGAAGCGGGGGGGCAAGAGACCCAGTACTTC. Residues: CASSEAGGQETQYF.

The chain is built from TRBV7-9 and TRBJ2-1; 10 nucleotides line up with TRBD2. CDR1 is SEHNR and CDR2 is FQNEAQ in the germline V gene (reference sequence). CDR3 length equals 15 residues. J was trimmed by 8 bases and V by 3 bases; bases with no gene match: 7. CDR3 in DNA: TGTGCCAGCAGCTTCGAGCGGGGGGGCCTTTATGAGCAGTTCTTC. Protein sequence: CASSFERGGLYEQFF.

This chain connects TRBV9 to TRBJ2-6; D uncertain. The CDR3 sequence is 14 residues long. Trimming removed 2 bases at V and 0 bases at J, with 3 bases between. The germline V gene encodes CDR1 SGDLS and CDR2 YYNGEE. As DNA, the CDR3 is TGTGCCAGCAGCGTCCTCTCTGGGGCCAACGTCCTGACTTTC. Translation: CASSVLSGANVLTF.

To note about this clone: Other nucleotide sequences in the sample specify the same CDR3. The rearrangement links TRBV5-1 to TRBJ2-5; D possibly corresponds to TRBD2 (6 bases). The V gene's germline CDR1 is SGHRS and CDR2 YFSETQ. The CDR3 runs 15 residues. V lost 2 bases and J 1 base, leaving 12 bases between the germline ends. CDR3 protein: CASSFGRGGQETQYF. CDR3 in DNA: TGCGCCAGCAGCTTTGGGCGGGGCGGCCAAGAGACCCAGTACTTC.

The chain is built from TRBV28 and TRBJ1-3; D unresolved. The CDR3 covers 12 residues. Germline V gene lookup returns CDR1 MDHEN and CDR2 SYDVKM. V was clipped by 7 bases and J by 7 bases, with 11 bases between them. The CDR3 loop is CASTLRFNTIYF. The CDR3 DNA follows: TGTGCCAGCACCTTGCGTTTTAACACCATATATTTT.

The chain couples TRBV28 to TRBJ1-4, with D possibly being TRBD1 (5 bases). Trimming took off 4 bases at V and 5 bases at J, with 8 bases between the two ends. CDR1 is MDHEN, CDR2 SYDVKM, per germline. The CDR3 totals 13 residues. In DNA, the CDR3 is TGTGCCAGCAGTTCAGGGTTAAATGAAAAACTGTTTTTT. Its protein is CASSSGLNEKLFF.